Listed below are T cell receptor beta chains from one sample, sequenced in a study of T cell clones after liver transplantation. Clones were sequenced by immunoSEQ multiplex PCR, and TCRdb holds only the in-frame ones, with some missing. The sample shows roughly 6,100 clones, 30% to 35% of them seen only once. These TCRs' antigens remain unknown. The sample taken for sequencing was CD4+ T cells from cultured PBMCs. The receptor source for this set is a human patient who received a liver transplant. Part of the T cells may come from the graft donor. The conserved cysteine and the conserved F or W are not part of the CDR3 here. Rows give clone size only sometimes, using once, few, many, or a class for an expanded clone.

>medium-sized|TRBJ2-3|TRBV19
ASRARGTYTDTQY
>-|TRBJ2-2|TRBV5-1
ASSLRAANTGELF
>few|TRBJ1-5|TRBV21-1
ASRGTGVEYSQPQH
>few|TRBJ1-2|TRBV7-8
ASSLDSGDRH
>few|TRBJ2-1|TRBV4-2
ASSEMGLAGFTYNEQF
>once|TRBJ2-6|TRBV19
ASSIKTSGANVLT
>few|TRBJ2-2|TRBV7-2
ASSLIKGFNTGELF
>medium-sized|TRBJ1-5|TRBV30
AWSVQTANQPQH
>-|TRBJ1-5|TRBV11-2
ASSLGSGAGNQPQH
>few|TRBJ1-2|TRBV28
ASSLSLDGGANYGYT
>-|TRBJ1-1|TRBV5-1
ASSLAPGAVDTEAF
>few|TRBJ2-1|TRBV14
ASSPEEAGRWFDEQF
>-|TRBJ2-2|TRBV5-1
ASSLGSRNTGELF
>medium-sized|TRBJ2-2|TRBV7-2
ASRGTSFTGELF
>-|TRBJ2-7|TRBV6-5
ASSPGTGYEQY
>-|TRBJ2-1|TRBV5-8
ASRRQSSYNEQF
>few|TRBJ2-6|TRBV5-1
ASSLDGMSGANVLT
>-|TRBJ2-1|TRBV11-3
ASSLVLANEQF